This T cell receptor beta chain was sequenced during a study of shared clonotypes between healthy human individuals. At the level of the study: Ranging from 18 to 49 in age, donors were a couple of women and a few men.

The CDR3 loop spans 14 amino acids. CDR1 and CDR2 (germline): ENHRY, SYGVKD. V shed 2 bases and J shed 3 bases, with 8 bases lying between them. It was across several immunoSEQ plates that each subset's genomic DNA was evenly split. As originally analysed: Junction-only immunoSEQ sequences carried no quality scores, so filtering differed. Some clones are missing from TCRdb's copy, which holds only in-frame ones; the method was immunoSEQ multiplex PCR. V and J calls and clone size are as listed in that table; D and trimming were resolved from the DNA. The sample records a few hundred thousand clones, roughly 85% being singletons.

The V call is TRBV10-3, the J call TRBJ2-1; no reliable D call. This clonotype originated in a woman in her thirties or forties in good health. Some clones in this sample may be carry-over from other donors' samples. Sequencing was performed on PBMCs. CDR3 amino acids: CAISELANYNEQFF. In DNA form, the CDR3 reads TGTGCCATCAGTGAGCTGGCGAACTACAATGAGCAGTTCTTC.